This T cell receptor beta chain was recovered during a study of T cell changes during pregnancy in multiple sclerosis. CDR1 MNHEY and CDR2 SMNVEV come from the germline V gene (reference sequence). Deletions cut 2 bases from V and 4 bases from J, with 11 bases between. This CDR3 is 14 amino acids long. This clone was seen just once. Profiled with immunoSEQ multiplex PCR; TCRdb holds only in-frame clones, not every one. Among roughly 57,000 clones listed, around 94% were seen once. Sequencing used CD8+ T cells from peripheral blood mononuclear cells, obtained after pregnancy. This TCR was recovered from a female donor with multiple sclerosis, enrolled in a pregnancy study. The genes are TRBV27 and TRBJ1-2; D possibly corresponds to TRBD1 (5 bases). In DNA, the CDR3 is TGTGCCAGCAGTTTACGCGGGACGGCCTATGGCTACACCTTC. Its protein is CASSLRGTAYGYTF.